Each of the 29 T cell receptor beta chains below was sequenced from the same sample in a study of shared clonotypes between healthy human individuals. Clones were read by immunoSEQ multiplex PCR, and TCRdb kept only the in-frame ones, dropping some. In the table there are about 490,000 clones, roughly 80% of which are singletons. Material: PBMCs. These TCRs come from a woman in her 40s in good health. Some clones in this sample may be carry-over from other donors' samples.

Only one count was recorded for this clone. The rearrangement joins TRBV7-3 to TRBJ2-1; 9 bases line up with TRBD1. Trimming took 5 bases from V and 7 from J; bases not matched to a gene: 15. Germline CDR1 is SGHTA and CDR2 is FQGTGA. The CDR3 has 17 residues. The DNA of the CDR3 is TGTGCCAGCAGCCCGCGGGCAACAGGGGGCGCAAGAAATGAGCAGTTCTTC. Translating gives CASSPRATGGARNEQFF.

This clone was seen a handful of times. The chain combines TRBV2 with TRBJ1-1; D might be TRBD1 (6 bases). The CDR3 length is 15 residues. Germline V gene lookup returns CDR1 SNHLY and CDR2 FYNNEI. V lost 8 bases, J lost 10 bases, and 26 bases lay in between. DNA for the CDR3: TGTGCCAGCCTTAAATATAAGGGGGTGTGGGGTGGAGCTTTCTTT. Protein: CASLKYKGVWGGAFF.

A note on this clone: A much larger clone differs from this one at a single base, so this may be a read error. The chain employs TRBV10-2 and TRBJ2-7; TRBD2 agrees at 7 bases. Germline CDR1 WSHSY, CDR2 SAAADI. The CDR3 is 13 amino acids. Here the CDR3 reads CTSRLTSEYEQYF. In DNA, the CDR3 is TGCACCAGCAGACTCACTAGCGAGTACGAGCAGTACTTC.

The V call is TRBV20-1, the J call TRBJ2-1, with a weak D call TRBD1 (5 bases). Trimming took 6 bases from V and 8 from J, leaving 11 bases between them. The CDR3 extends over 11 amino acids. Germline V gene lookup returns CDR1 DFQATT and CDR2 SNEGSKA (reference sequence). CDR3 protein: CSARQFDEQFF. The DNA of the CDR3 is TGCAGTGCCAGACAGTTCGATGAGCAGTTCTTC.

The J gene is TRBJ1-2, the V gene TRBV2, with 7 nucleotides matching TRBD1. Germline V gene sequence: CDR1 SNHLY, CDR2 FYNNEI. Trimming removed 7 bases from V and 6 bases from J; junction bases left unmatched: 14. CDR3 length: 15 amino acids. CDR3 DNA: TGTGCCAGCAACGACATCGGACAGGCGGGGGATGGCTACACCTTC. This codes for CASNDIGQAGDGYTF.

This chain connects TRBV7-2 to TRBJ2-1; 14 bases match TRBD2. V lost 6 bases, J lost 15 bases, and 7 bases stayed unmatched. The CDR3 is made up of 13 amino acids. Germline V CDR1 and CDR2: SGHTA, FQGNSA. The CDR3 here is CASSSGLAGVRFF. The CDR3 DNA reads TGTGCCAGCAGTTCGGGACTAGCGGGAGTCCGGTTCTTC.

The chain employs TRBV5-4 and TRBJ2-5; TRBD1 aligns across 10 bases. The J call may be faulty, since TRBJ2-7 better matches the DNA end. The germline V gene encodes CDR1 SGHNT and CDR2 YYREEE (reference sequence). The CDR3 extends over 15 amino acids. The CDR3 loop is CASSPGQGQGYEQYF. The CDR3 DNA reads as TGTGCCAGCAGCCCGGGACAGGGGCAAGGGTACGAGCAGTACTTC.

The chain employs TRBV28 and TRBJ1-5, with TRBD1 as a possible D gene (5 bases). Trimming removed 5 bases at V and 7 bases at J, with 15 bases between. This CDR3 contains 14 residues. The germline V gene encodes CDR1 MDHEN and CDR2 SYDVKM. The chain's CDR3 is CASSPGLVNQPQHF. The CDR3 DNA reads TGTGCCAGCAGTCCAGGGTTAGTGAACCAGCCCCAGCATTTT.

This chain joins TRBV19 and TRBJ2-7, with 10 positions matching TRBD1. V lost 7 bases and J lost 3; bases outside the gene matches: 3. The CDR3 runs 13 residues. Germline CDR1 is LNHDA and CDR2 is SQIVND (reference sequence). The CDR3 region has the DNA TGTGCCAGTACCGGGACAGGGGTCTACGAGCAGTACTTC. Protein product: CASTGTGVYEQYF.

The chain is built from TRBV14 and TRBJ2-5, with D perhaps TRBD1 (6 bases). Germline CDR1 SGHDN, CDR2 FVKESK. This CDR3 is built from 17 residues. V lost 1 base and J lost 0, with 15 bases in between. The CDR3 region has the DNA TGTGCCAGCAGCCAAGTAGGTGGGCAGGGGCACCAAGAGACCCAGTACTTC. Translating gives CASSQVGGQGHQETQYF.

On this clone: A much larger clone sits a single nucleotide away, making a read error possible. The chain carries TRBV5-1 and TRBJ2-7, with TRBD1 matching 8 bases. Germline V gives CDR1 SGHRS, CDR2 YFSETQ. V was clipped by 4 bases and J by 3 bases; unmatched bases: 12. CDR3 length equals 16 residues. The CDR3, as DNA: TGCGCCAGCAGCCCCGGACAGGGTACAGGGGGCTACGAGCAGTACTTC. This sequence encodes CASSPGQGTGGYEQYF.

The chain joins TRBV5-5 to TRBJ2-1, with D unclear. Germline V gives CDR1 SGHKS, CDR2 YYEKEE (reference sequence). This CDR3 contains 16 residues. The V gene lost 1 base and the J gene lost 4 bases, with 15 bases spanning the gap. CDR3 residues: CASSLRATPDYNEQFF. The CDR3, as DNA: TGTGCCAGCAGCTTGCGCGCGACACCGGATTACAATGAGCAGTTCTTC.

A single count supports this clone. The chain combines TRBV19 with TRBJ2-5; possible D gene TRBD1, 6 bases. Trimming pared 5 bases from V and 5 bases from J, leaving 15 bases between. CDR3 size: 14 residues. The V gene's germline CDR1 is LNHDA and CDR2 SQIVND (reference sequence). The CDR3 region has the DNA TGTGCCAGTAGTGGGTCTGGGGGCTGGGAGACCCAGTACTTC. It is translated as CASSGSGGWETQYF.

This clone has more than one count but fewer than ten. This chain joins TRBV10-1 and TRBJ2-3; the D is unclear. V was clipped by 8 bases and J by 6 bases, with 12 bases between them. Germline-derived CDR1 and CDR2 are WNHNN and SYGVQD (reference sequence). There are 12 residues in the CDR3. The CDR3 sequence is CASSRSTDTQYF. In DNA form, the CDR3 reads TGCGCCAGCTCTCGGTCTACGGATACGCAGTATTTT.

The chain has TRBV7-9 and TRBJ2-5; TRBD2 is a possible D gene (5 bases). The CDR3 length is 12 residues. Germline lookup yields CDR1 SEHNR and CDR2 FQNEAQ (reference sequence). V was shortened by 3 bases and J by 5 bases, with 7 bases between the two germline ends. CDR3 bases: TGTGCCAGCAGCTTCACGGGGGAGACCCAGTACTTC. Protein product: CASSFTGETQYF.

This chain connects TRBV7-9 to TRBJ2-7, with 12 positions matching TRBD1. The germline CDR1 and CDR2 sequences are SEHNR and FQNEAQ (reference sequence). The CDR3 sequence is 14 residues long. V lost 6 bases and J lost 6; bases outside the gene matches: 6. The CDR3 loop reads CASSTGTGGGEQYF. DNA for the CDR3: TGTGCCAGCAGTACCGGGACAGGGGGCGGCGAGCAGTACTTC.

The chain combines TRBV7-9 with TRBJ1-2, with TRBD1 matching 8 bases. This CDR3 is built from 12 residues. Germline assignment: CDR1 SEHNR and CDR2 FQNEAQ (reference sequence). V dropped 5 bases and J dropped 4; count of bases not matched to a gene: 0. The CDR3 sequence is CASSQGAYGYTF. The CDR3 nucleotides read TGTGCCAGCAGCCAGGGGGCCTATGGCTACACCTTC.

The chain joins TRBV5-6 to TRBJ2-1, with D possibly being TRBD2 (6 bases). This CDR3 has 16 residues. V was clipped by 6 bases and J by 4 bases, with 20 bases between them. CDR1 SGHDT and CDR2 YYEEEE come from the germline V gene. CDR3 residues: CASTSAEGLWYNEQFF. The CDR3 DNA reads as TGTGCCAGCACCTCCGCGGAGGGCCTCTGGTACAATGAGCAGTTCTTC.

This clone appeared once. The chain has TRBV25-1 and TRBJ1-1; D is undetermined. Germline V lookup: CDR1 MGHDK, CDR2 SYGVNS. Trimming cost V 0 bases and J 1 base, with 9 bases left between them. The CDR3 loop spans 15 amino acids. CDR3 DNA: TGTGCCAGCAGTGAATATCGGGCCGGGAACACTGAAGCTTTCTTT. This codes for CASSEYRAGNTEAFF.

This clone was counted between two and nine times. The chain carries TRBV7-2 and TRBJ2-3; TRBD1 matches 7 bases. The CDR3 has 15 residues. The V segment lost 5 bases and the J segment 0 bases; nucleotides outside the gene matches: 5. CDR1 SGHTA and CDR2 FQGNSA come from the germline V gene. CDR3 bases: TGTGCCAGCAGCCCTAACAGGGGTAGCACAGATACGCAGTATTTT. Translated, it gives CASSPNRGSTDTQYF.

Remarks on this clone: Other DNA sequences of this sample code for an identical CDR3. V and J are TRBV20-1 and TRBJ2-7; D uncertain. The V end lost 6 bases, the J end lost 2 bases, and 8 bases lay between the germline ends. There are 11 residues in the CDR3. In germline, CDR1 is DFQATT, CDR2 SNEGSKA (reference sequence). This chain's CDR3 is CSARRAYEQYF. The CDR3, as DNA: TGCAGTGCCCGGCGAGCCTACGAGCAGTACTTC.

This chain links TRBV5-4 with TRBJ2-1, with TRBD2 matching over 8 bases. Germline V gene lookup returns CDR1 SGHNT and CDR2 YYREEE (reference sequence). The length of the CDR3 is 15 residues. Trimming took 1 base from V and 7 from J; bases not matched to a gene: 7. As DNA, the CDR3 is TGTGCCAGCAGCTTGTATAATAGCGGGGCAAATGAGCAGTTCTTC. Its translation is CASSLYNSGANEQFF.

V gene TRBV7-3 combines with J gene TRBJ2-7; D possibly corresponds to TRBD2 (6 bases). V was pared by 5 bases and J by 0 bases, with 14 bases between. This CDR3 has 15 residues. CDR1 SGHTA and CDR2 FQGTGA come from the germline V gene. The CDR3 DNA reads TGTGCCAGCAGCGGGGGGACGGTGAGCTCCTACGAGCAGTACTTC. It encodes CASSGGTVSSYEQYF. Supplemented by reference TRBV7-3 and TRBJ2-7, the full variable domain reads GAGVSQTPSNKVTEKGKYVELRCDPISGHTALYWYRQSLGQGPEFLIYFQGTGAADDSGLPNDRFFAVRPEGSVSTLKIQRTERGDSAVYLCASSGGTVSSYEQYFGPGTRLTVT.

V usage is TRBV29-1 and J usage is TRBJ2-5, with TRBD2 matching over 10 bases. The V segment lost 4 bases and the J segment 2 bases; nucleotides outside the gene matches: 4. Germline CDR1 SQVTM, CDR2 ANQGSEA. The CDR3 totals 14 residues. The CDR3 DNA reads TGCAGCGTTGTCCCACTAGCGGGGCAAGAGACCCAGTACTTC. Its protein is CSVVPLAGQETQYF.

This clone occurred a few times. The V and J genes are TRBV7-8 and TRBJ1-5; 8 bases map to TRBD1. The ends lost 5 bases at V and 6 bases at J; junction bases unmatched: 15. Germline V CDR1 and CDR2: SGHVS, FQNEAQ. This CDR3 spans 17 amino acids. The CDR3 here is CASSLLGTGFDSQPQHF. Here the CDR3 DNA reads TGTGCCAGCAGCCTCCTCGGGACAGGCTTTGATTCTCAGCCCCAGCATTTT.

This chain uses TRBV10-3 with TRBJ2-1; D not resolved. Germline V gene sequence: CDR1 ENHRY, CDR2 SYGVKD. The V gene lost 0 bases and the J gene lost 3 bases, with 9 bases spanning the gap. The CDR3 covers 15 residues. CDR3 bases: TGTGCCATCAGTGAGTCAGAGCGCGACTACAATGAGCAGTTCTTC. Protein: CAISESERDYNEQFF.

The chain links TRBV29-1 to TRBJ2-3, with D uncertain. The ends were cut back, 5 bases at V and 2 bases at J, with 17 bases in the middle. The CDR3 extends over 15 amino acids. Germline lookup yields CDR1 SQVTM and CDR2 ANQGSEA. This CDR3 is CSVFGSRRTTDTQYF. Written as DNA, the CDR3 is TGCAGCGTTTTTGGAAGCCGCAGAACCACAGATACGCAGTATTTT.

This clone was seen a few times. This rearrangement joins TRBV7-2 to TRBJ2-2; 12 bases agree with TRBD1. J lost 5 bases, V lost 5 bases, and 6 bases had no gene match. CDR1 is SGHTA, CDR2 FQGNSA, per germline. CDR3 length equals 16 residues. CDR3 DNA sequence: TGTGCCAGCAGCCGACGGGGACAGGGGGCAACCGGGGAGCTGTTTTTT. It encodes CASSRRGQGATGELFF.

The genes are TRBV2 and TRBJ2-2; 8 bases align to TRBD1. Germline CDR1 and CDR2: SNHLY and FYNNEI. This CDR3 is built from 15 residues. With V trimmed by 6 bases and J by 4 bases, 7 bases remained unmatched. The CDR3 sequence is CASSLDRVSTGELFF. Here the CDR3 DNA reads TGTGCCAGCAGCTTGGACAGGGTGTCCACCGGGGAGCTGTTTTTT.